A selection of T cell receptor beta chains follows, all from one sample in a study of blood T cell repertoires in COVID-19. Clones were read by immunoSEQ multiplex PCR, and TCRdb kept only the in-frame ones, dropping some. Here the sample spans roughly 200,000 clones, around nine tenths being singletons. The sequencing sample was made of peripheral blood. The receptors stem from a woman aged 40 to 50 who had recovered from COVID-19. The CDR3 runs from the conserved cysteine through the conserved F or W. A D gene is named only where the DNA matches it firmly. A clone size is listed for some rows: how often the clone was seen (once, few, many), or a class if it is expanded.

CDR3: CSVQGGAGELFF; DNA: TGCAGCGTTCAAGGGGGGGCCGGGGAGCTGTTTTTT; D: .; J: TRBJ2-2; V: TRBV29-1; size: .
CDR3: CASSLGANSPLHF; DNA: TGTGCCAGCAGCTTAGGGGCTAATTCACCCCTCCACTTT; D: .; J: TRBJ1-6; V: TRBV7-2; size: .
CDR3: CASSLDLAGGAYEQYF; DNA: TGTGCCAGCAGCTTAGATCTAGCGGGAGGTGCCTACGAGCAGTACTTC; D: TRBD2; J: TRBJ2-7; V: TRBV11-1; size: .
CDR3: CASSARTSGRPNEQFF; DNA: TGTGCCAGCAGTGCCAGGACTAGCGGGAGACCCAATGAGCAGTTCTTC; D: TRBD2; J: TRBJ2-1; V: TRBV6-6; size: few
CDR3: CASMSGGHEQYF; DNA: TGTGCCAGCATGAGCGGGGGTCACGAGCAGTACTTC; D: TRBD2; J: TRBJ2-7; V: TRBV28; size: few
CDR3: CASSERRLAGAGNEQFF; DNA: TGTGCCAGCAGTGAAAGGCGACTAGCGGGAGCAGGCAATGAGCAGTTCTTC; D: TRBD2; J: TRBJ2-1; V: TRBV2; size: .
CDR3: CASSQDGSLYGYTF; DNA: TGTGCCAGCAGCCAAGATGGCAGTTTATATGGCTACACCTTC; D: .; J: TRBJ1-2; V: TRBV3-1/TRBV3-2; size: .
CDR3: CASSSTSASTDTQYF; DNA: TGTGCCAGCAGCTCGACTAGTGCTAGCACAGATACGCAGTATTTT; D: .; J: TRBJ2-3; V: TRBV7-3; size: .
CDR3: CASSYRGRETQYF; DNA: TGTGCCAGCAGTTACAGGGGGCGAGAGACCCAGTACTTC; D: TRBD1; J: TRBJ2-5; V: TRBV6-2/TRBV6-3; size: .
CDR3: CSVVNTGELFF; DNA: TGCAGCGTTGTAAACACCGGGGAGCTGTTTTTT; D: .; J: TRBJ2-2; V: TRBV29-1; size: .
CDR3: CASSQDRDIRNTGELFF; DNA: TGTGCCAGCAGCCAAGACCGGGACATAAGAAACACCGGGGAGCTGTTTTTT; D: .; J: TRBJ2-2; V: TRBV7-2; size: .
CDR3: CASSPSGNNYGYTF; DNA: TGTGCCAGCTCACCATCGGGGAATAACTATGGCTACACCTTC; D: .; J: TRBJ1-2; V: TRBV18; size: .
CDR3: CASSQDPAGNREQYF; DNA: TGCGCCAGCAGCCAAGATCCTGCAGGGAACCGCGAGCAGTACTTC; D: .; J: TRBJ2-7; V: TRBV4-1; size: once
CDR3: CASSSGTAIGNTIYF; DNA: TGTGCCAGCAGCTCCGGGACAGCAATTGGAAACACCATATATTTT; D: TRBD1; J: TRBJ1-3; V: TRBV6-2/TRBV6-3; size: .
CDR3: CASRLRTSGINEQFF; DNA: TGTGCCAGTAGACTCCGGACTAGCGGGATCAATGAGCAGTTCTTC; D: TRBD2; J: TRBJ2-1; V: TRBV19; size: .
CDR3: CASSQEGRGNTEAFF; DNA: TGCGCCAGCAGCCAAGAGGGCAGGGGTAACACTGAAGCTTTCTTT; D: .; J: TRBJ1-1; V: TRBV4-3; size: .
CDR3: CASSPGASGSPYNEQFF; DNA: TGTGCCAGCAGCCCGGGTGCTAGCGGGAGTCCCTACAATGAGCAGTTCTTC; D: TRBD2; J: TRBJ2-1; V: TRBV5-4; size: once
CDR3: CANHYPTDSYEQYF; DNA: TGTGCCAACCATTACCCGACAGACTCCTACGAGCAGTACTTC; D: .; J: TRBJ2-7; V: TRBV6-5; size: .
CDR3: CATSRGAANSGNTIYF; DNA: TGTGCCACCAGCAGAGGGGCCGCTAACTCTGGAAACACCATATATTTT; D: .; J: TRBJ1-3; V: TRBV15; size: .